This TCR beta chain came from a study of blood T cell repertoires in COVID-19. Measured with immunoSEQ multiplex PCR; TCRdb has only the in-frame clones, and not every one. Of fewer than 200,000 clones listed, roughly nine tenths are singletons. Germline V CDR1 and CDR2: MNHEY, SVGAGI. V lost 0 bases, J lost 5 bases, and 14 bases lay in between. This CDR3 is built from 15 residues. The genes are TRBV6-5 and TRBJ2-7; D might be TRBD1 (6 bases). The sequencing input was peripheral blood. The clonotype originates from a man aged 65 to 85 with active or convalescent COVID-19. In DNA form, the CDR3 reads TGTGCCAGCAGTTACTCGTACAGGGTAACCAACGAGCAGTACTTC. Translated, it gives CASSYSYRVTNEQYF.